What follows is one T cell receptor beta chain and its context. These data belong to a study of OX40 agonist ivuxolimab in advanced cancers. Between the trimmed V and J ends, which lost 5 bases and 8 bases, there was a span of 13 bases. There are 13 residues in the CDR3. Germline CDR1 is SGHVS and CDR2 is FQNEAQ. The protocol was immunoSEQ multiplex PCR, while the TCRdb copy is restricted to in-frame clones and leaves out a portion. Here the sample spans 90,000 to 100,000 clones, 80% to 90% being singletons. The receptor was derived from an adult with an advanced solid tumor such as melanoma, head and neck, liver or kidney cancer. The chain joins TRBV7-8 to TRBJ2-4; the D is unclear. The sequencing used CD4+ or CD8+ T cells sorted from blood, collected in a trial of the OX40 agonist ivuxolimab. The CDR3 sequence is CASSIGRVDIQYF. The CDR3 region has the DNA TGTGCCAGCAGCATCGGAAGGGTGGACATTCAGTACTTC.